This T cell receptor beta chain was captured by sequencing in a study of radiotherapy plus CTLA-4 blockade in lung cancer. Study summary: Of all patients, about 17% responded objectively and roughly 31% showed disease control. General study results and limits: After treatment with radiotherapy plus ipilimumab, TCR clones that came from the tumor expanded in blood. Per reports, early blood T cell clone dynamics, plus interferon-beta, forecast response most strongly.

CTLA-4 blockade with ipilimumab, together with focal radiation, was given to patients with chemo-refractory metastatic non-small-cell lung cancer. The junction had 4 bases not matched to a gene; V was cut back by 0 bases and J by 9 bases. CDR1 and CDR2 (germline): MGHRA, YSYEKL. This CDR3 has 16 residues. Produced via immunoSEQ multiplex PCR; TCRdb's table is partial and in-frame only. Here the sample spans about 62,000 clones, 65% to 85% being singletons. Only one count was recorded for this clone. The antigen remains unidentified. Material: peripheral blood, obtained from a patient treated with radiotherapy plus ipilimumab. J is TRBJ2-1 and V is TRBV4-1, with 14 bases matching TRBD2. The TCR was taken from a human donor with non-small cell lung cancer who had a complete response to radiotherapy plus ipilimumab. CDR3 loop: CASSQDRLAGGREQFF. CDR3 nucleotides: TGCGCCAGCAGCCAAGATCGACTAGCGGGAGGGCGTGAGCAGTTCTTC.